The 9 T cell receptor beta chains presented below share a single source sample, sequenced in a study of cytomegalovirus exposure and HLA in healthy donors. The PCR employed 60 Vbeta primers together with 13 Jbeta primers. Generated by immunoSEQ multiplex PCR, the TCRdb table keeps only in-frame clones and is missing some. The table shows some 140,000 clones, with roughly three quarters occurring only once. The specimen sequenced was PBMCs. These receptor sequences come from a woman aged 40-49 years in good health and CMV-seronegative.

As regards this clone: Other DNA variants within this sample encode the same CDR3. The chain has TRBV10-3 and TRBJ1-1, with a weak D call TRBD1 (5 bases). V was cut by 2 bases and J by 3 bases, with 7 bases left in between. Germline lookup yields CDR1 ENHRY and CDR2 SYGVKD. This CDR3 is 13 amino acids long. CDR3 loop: CAISEGGDTEAFF. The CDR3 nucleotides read TGTGCCATCAGTGAGGGAGGGGACACTGAAGCTTTCTTT.

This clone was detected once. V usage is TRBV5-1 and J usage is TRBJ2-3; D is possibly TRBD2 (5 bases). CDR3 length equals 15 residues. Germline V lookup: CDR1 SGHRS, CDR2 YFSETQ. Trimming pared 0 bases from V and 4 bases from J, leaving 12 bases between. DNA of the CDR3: TGCGCCAGCAGCTTGGAGTTGATGGGAGCAGATACGCAGTATTTT. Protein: CASSLELMGADTQYF.

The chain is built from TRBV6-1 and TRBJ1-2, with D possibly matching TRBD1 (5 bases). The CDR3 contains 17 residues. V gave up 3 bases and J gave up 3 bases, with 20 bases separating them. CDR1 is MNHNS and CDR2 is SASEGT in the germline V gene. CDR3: CASSDEGRVGGDYGYTF. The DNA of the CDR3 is TGTGCCAGCAGTGATGAGGGCAGGGTCGGGGGTGACTATGGCTACACCTTC.

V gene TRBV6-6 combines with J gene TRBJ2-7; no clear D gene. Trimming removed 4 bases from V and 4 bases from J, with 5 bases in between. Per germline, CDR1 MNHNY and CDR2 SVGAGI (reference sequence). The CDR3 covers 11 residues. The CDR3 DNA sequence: TGTGCCAGCAGTTCTCCGTACGAGCAGTACTTC. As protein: CASSSPYEQYF.

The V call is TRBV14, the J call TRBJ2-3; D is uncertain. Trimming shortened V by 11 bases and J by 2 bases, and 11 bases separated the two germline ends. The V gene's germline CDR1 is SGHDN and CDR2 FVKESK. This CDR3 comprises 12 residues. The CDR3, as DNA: TGTGCCCAGGTCCTGTTCACAGATACGCAGTATTTT. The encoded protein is CAQVLFTDTQYF.

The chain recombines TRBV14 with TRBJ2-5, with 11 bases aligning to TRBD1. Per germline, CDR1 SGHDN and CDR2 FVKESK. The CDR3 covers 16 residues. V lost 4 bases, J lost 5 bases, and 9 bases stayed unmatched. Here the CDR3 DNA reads TGTGCCAGCAGCCCCGGATGGACAGGGGGCGGTGAGACCCAGTACTTC. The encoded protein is CASSPGWTGGGETQYF.

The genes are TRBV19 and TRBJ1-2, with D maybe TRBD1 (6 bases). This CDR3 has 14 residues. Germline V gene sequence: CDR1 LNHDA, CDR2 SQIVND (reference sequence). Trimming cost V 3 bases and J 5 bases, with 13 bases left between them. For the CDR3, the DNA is TGTGCCAGTAGTATGGCAGGGGTTGGGTATGGCTACACCTTC. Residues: CASSMAGVGYGYTF.

CDR3 loop: CASSPDWSSYNEQFF. The CDR3, as DNA: TGTGCCAGCAGCCCGGACTGGAGCTCCTACAATGAGCAGTTCTTC. The V gene is TRBV7-2, the J gene TRBJ2-1; D is possibly TRBD2 (5 bases). The CDR3 totals 15 residues. Germline-derived CDR1 and CDR2 are SGHTA and FQGNSA. V lost 5 bases and J lost 0, with 11 bases in between.

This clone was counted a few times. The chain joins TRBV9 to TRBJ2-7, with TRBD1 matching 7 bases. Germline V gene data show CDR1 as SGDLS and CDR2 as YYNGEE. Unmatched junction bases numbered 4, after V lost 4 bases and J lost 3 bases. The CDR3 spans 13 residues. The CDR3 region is CASSSGQSYEQYF. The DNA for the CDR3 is TGTGCCAGCAGCTCGGGACAGAGCTACGAGCAGTACTTC.